The 15 T cell receptor beta chains below come from one sample, sequenced in a study of blood T cells in healthy people across ages. A sample-barcoded 5' primer and a J-beta primer mix were used in a second PCR of about 7 to 12 cycles. TCRdb analysed the 5' RACE reads with MiXCR anew, one entry per CDR3 protein. Among approximately 810,000 distinct CDR3 sequences, around 36% were seen once, and the ten largest hold 10% to 15%. The sample consisted of blood. These receptors were obtained from a man younger than 30 in good health.

The V gene is TRBV18, the J gene TRBJ1-6; a possible D gene is TRBD1 (6 bases). Between the trimmed V and J ends, which lost 5 bases and 4 bases, there was a span of 12 bases. Germline V gene sequence: CDR1 KGHSH, CDR2 LQKENI. The CDR3 has 15 amino acids. The CDR3 loop reads CASSSNREYNSPLHF. CDR3 sequence (DNA): TGTGCCAGCTCATCAAACAGGGAATATAATTCACCCCTCCACTTT.

In regard to this clonotype: This may arise from a read error, as a much more abundant clone is one base away. The chain combines TRBV29-1 with TRBJ2-4; D not certain. The J call may be faulty, since TRBJ2-7 better matches the DNA end. CDR1 is SQVTM and CDR2 is ANQGSEA in the germline V gene. This CDR3 has 12 amino acids. The CDR3 DNA sequence: TGCAACGTTGAGTCCAGCTCCTACGAGCAGTACTTC. Its translation is CNVESSSYEQYF.

This clonotype was observed a few times. CDR3 nucleotide sequence: TGCAGTGCCCCGGGGAGGGAAGCGTACAATGAGCAGTTCTTC. Its translation: CSAPGREAYNEQFF. The chain employs TRBV20-1 and TRBJ2-1, with 7 positions matching TRBD2. The germline V gene has CDR1 DFQATT and CDR2 SNEGSKA (reference sequence). This CDR3 has 14 amino acids. J lost 4 bases, V lost 6 bases, and 9 bases had no gene match.

The chain joins TRBV12-3 or TRBV12-4 to TRBJ1-5; the D gene is possibly TRBD1 (5 bases). The CDR3 length is 14 residues. With 0 bases removed from V and 7 bases from J, the gap between germline ends came to 10 bases. In DNA form, the CDR3 reads TGTGCCAGCAGTTTAGCGGTGGGACGGCAGCCCCAGCATTTT. Its translation is CASSLAVGRQPQHF.

V and J are TRBV7-3 and TRBJ2-1, with a weak D call TRBD2 (6 bases). CDR1 SGHTA and CDR2 FQGTGA come from the germline V gene. The CDR3 has 15 residues. V lost 1 base and J 8 bases, leaving 15 bases between the germline ends. The CDR3 reads CASSLRDSPWDEQFF. CDR3 coding DNA: TGTGCCAGCAGCTTAAGGGACTCCCCTTGGGATGAGCAGTTCTTC. The variable domain in full, completed from reference TRBV7-3 and TRBJ2-1, reads GAGVSQTPSNKVTEKGKYVELRCDPISGHTALYWYRQSLGQGPEFLIYFQGTGAADDSGLPNDRFFAVRPEGSVSTLKIQRTERGDSAVYLCASSLRDSPWDEQFFGPGTRLTVL.

J is TRBJ1-6 and V is TRBV20-1, with 7 bases matching TRBD1. The CDR3 extends over 18 amino acids. CDR1 DFQATT and CDR2 SNEGSKA come from the germline V gene (reference sequence). Trimming cost V 5 bases and J 0 bases; bases outside gene matches: 13. CDR3 sequence (DNA): TGCAGTGCTTCCCATCAGGGGGGGACTCGCTCCTATAATTCACCCCTCCACTTT. This gives the protein CSASHQGGTRSYNSPLHF.

This clonotype was found a few times. The rearrangement joins TRBV20-1 to TRBJ1-1; no reliable D call. Trimming removed 0 bases at V and 6 bases at J, with 17 bases between. The germline gives CDR1 DFQATT, CDR2 SNEGSKA (reference sequence). CDR3 length: 15 residues. CDR3 loop: CSARDLGPAIPEAFF. The CDR3 DNA reads TGCAGTGCTAGAGATTTGGGCCCCGCTATACCTGAAGCTTTCTTT.

The chain combines TRBV20-1 with TRBJ1-1; D unclear. Deletions cut 1 base from V and 7 bases from J, with 13 bases between. Germline CDR1 is DFQATT and CDR2 is SNEGSKA (reference sequence). The CDR3 spans 13 residues. The CDR3 nucleotides are TGCAGTGCTAGAGTCAGAGAGGTCCTTGAAGCTTTCTTT. This encodes CSARVREVLEAFF.

The chain recombines TRBV2 with TRBJ1-2; TRBD1 is a possible D gene (6 bases). CDR1 and CDR2 from the germline V gene are SNHLY and FYNNEI. V was cut by 3 bases and J by 1 base, with 15 bases left in between. The CDR3 extends over 16 amino acids. Written as DNA, the CDR3 is TGTGCCAGCAGTGAGTTCGGCAGGGGCGTTAACTATGGCTACACCTTC. Protein sequence: CASSEFGRGVNYGYTF.

The genes are TRBV10-3 and TRBJ2-3, with D possibly TRBD2 on 6 matching bases. CDR1 and CDR2 (germline): ENHRY, SYGVKD. This CDR3 is built from 17 residues. Between the trimmed V and J ends, which lost 2 bases and 3 bases, there was a span of 18 bases. CDR3 loop: CAISEALGGERTDTQYF. Written as DNA, the CDR3 is TGTGCCATCAGTGAGGCCTTGGGGGGAGAGAGGACAGATACGCAGTATTTT.

This clonotype was detected only a few times. V is TRBV27 and J is TRBJ2-7, with unresolved D. Trimming removed 2 bases at V and 7 bases at J, with 18 bases between. CDR3 length: 15 amino acids. Germline values: CDR1 MNHEY, CDR2 SMNVEV (reference sequence). The CDR3 here is CASSLGRTAYNEQYF. The CDR3 region has the DNA TGTGCCAGCAGTTTAGGGCGGACGGCCTACAATGAGCAGTACTTC.

This clonotype has more than one count but fewer than ten. V is TRBV7-2 and J is TRBJ2-5; 7 bases agree with TRBD2. The J call is doubtful: the DNA matches TRBJ2-7 better. Looked up from germline, CDR1 is SGHTA and CDR2 is FQGNSA. The CDR3 spans 15 residues. The DNA for the CDR3 is TGTGCCAGCAGCTCGTTAGCGGGTGACTACTACGAGCAGTACTTC. This translates into CASSSLAGDYYEQYF.

This clonotype showed up just a few times. The chain couples TRBV10-3 to TRBJ1-2; D may be TRBD1 (5 bases). Germline V lookup: CDR1 ENHRY, CDR2 SYGVKD. The V and J ends lost 3 bases and 6 bases respectively, with 11 bases between them. CDR3 length: 13 amino acids. The chain's CDR3 is CAISETGRDGYTF. The CDR3 region has the DNA TGTGCCATCAGTGAAACGGGGCGGGATGGCTACACCTTC.

Only a few counts were recorded for this clonotype. The J gene is TRBJ2-1, the V gene TRBV7-9; a possible D gene is TRBD1 (6 bases). V shed 1 base and J shed 4 bases, with 8 bases lying between them. CDR3 length: 14 residues. Germline loops: CDR1 SEHNR, CDR2 FQNEAQ (reference sequence). The CDR3 loop is CASSLDRDYNEQFF. The CDR3 DNA reads TGTGCCAGCAGCTTAGACAGGGATTACAATGAGCAGTTCTTC.

This clonotype was picked up many times. This chain connects TRBV9 to TRBJ2-3; D is unresolved. The CDR3 contains 14 residues. Germline CDR1 and CDR2: SGDLS and YYNGEE. V was cut by 0 bases and J by 2 bases, with 7 bases left in between. CDR3 loop: CASSVGSLTDTQYF. For the CDR3, the DNA is TGTGCCAGCAGCGTAGGGAGCCTCACAGATACGCAGTATTTT.